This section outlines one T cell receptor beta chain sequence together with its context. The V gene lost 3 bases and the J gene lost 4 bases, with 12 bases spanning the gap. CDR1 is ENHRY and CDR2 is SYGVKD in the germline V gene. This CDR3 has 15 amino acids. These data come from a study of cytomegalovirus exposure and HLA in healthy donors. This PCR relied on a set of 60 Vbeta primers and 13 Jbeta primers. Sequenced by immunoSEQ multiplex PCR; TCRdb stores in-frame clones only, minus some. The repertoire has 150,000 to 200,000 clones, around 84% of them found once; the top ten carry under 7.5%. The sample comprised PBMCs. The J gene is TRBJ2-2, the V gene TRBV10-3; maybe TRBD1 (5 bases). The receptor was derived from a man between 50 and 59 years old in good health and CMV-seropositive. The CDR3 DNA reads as TGTGCCATCAGTGACTTCGACAGAATCACCGGGGAGCTGTTTTTT. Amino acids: CAISDFDRITGELFF.